Below are 22 T cell receptor beta chains sequenced from a single sample in a study of T cells after yellow fever vaccination. TCRdb fed the 5' RACE reads into MiXCR, producing one record per CDR3 protein. Found here are about 230,000 distinct CDR3 sequences, over 6.5% of them singletons; the top ten hold roughly 1%. Sequenced material: CD4+ T cells sorted from PBMCs, taken on the day of the yellow fever booster vaccination. All receptors derive from a man younger than 45 who received the YFV17D yellow fever vaccine.

There are a few counts of this clonotype. This sequence joins TRBV20-1 and TRBJ1-4; D is perhaps TRBD1 (5 bases). Germline CDR1 and CDR2: DFQATT and SNEGSKA (reference sequence). The CDR3 totals 13 residues. Trimming cost V 4 bases and J 4 bases, with 10 bases left between them. CDR3 DNA: TGCAGTGCTACGGGGCAGGTTAATGAAAAACTGTTTTTT. It specifies CSATGQVNEKLFF.

This clonotype has a handful of counts. The rearrangement links TRBV7-7 to TRBJ2-2; no definite D call. The CDR3 length is 14 residues. In germline, CDR1 is SSHAT, CDR2 FNYEAQ (reference sequence). V shed 5 bases and J shed 4 bases, with 11 bases lying between them. CDR3 amino acids: CASSKSKATGELFF. CDR3 nucleotides: TGTGCCAGCAGCAAGAGTAAGGCCACCGGGGAGCTGTTTTTT.

This clonotype was detected ten times or more. V is TRBV18 and J is TRBJ2-7; no reliable D call. Germline loops: CDR1 KGHSH, CDR2 LQKENI. This CDR3 contains 14 residues. The germline V and J ends were trimmed by 3 bases and 0 bases, with 9 bases remaining between them. The CDR3 region has the DNA TGTGCCAGCTCACCGGCTCCAAGCTCCTACGAGCAGTACTTC. It yields the protein CASSPAPSSYEQYF.

In DNA, the CDR3 is TGTGCCAGCAGTTACTCGAGATCTGGACTAGCTAGCAATGAGCAGTTCTTC. Translating gives CASSYSRSGLASNEQFF. The gene calls are TRBV6-2 or TRBV6-3 and TRBJ2-1, with TRBD2 identical over 8 bases. The CDR3 length is 17 residues. Germline-derived CDR1 and CDR2 are MNHEY and SVGEGT. J was trimmed by 6 bases and V by 0 bases; bases with no gene match: 10.

This clonotype was counted many times. The CDR3 here is CASSSGRGSLHF. CDR3 nucleotides: TGTGCCAGCAGCTCGGGGCGGGGATCCCTCCACTTT. The chain uses TRBV11-3 and TRBJ1-6, with a weak D call TRBD1 (5 bases). Germline CDR1 and CDR2: SGHNT and YENEEA. The CDR3 is made up of 12 amino acids. V was cut by 4 bases and J by 14 bases, with 12 bases left in between.

At least ten counts were recorded for this clonotype. One end of the junction fails to match germline, which may point to a read error. The chain has TRBV28 and TRBJ1-1; TRBD1 is a possible D gene (6 bases). The germline V gene encodes CDR1 MDHEN and CDR2 SYDVKM. CDR3 size: 15 residues. The DNA for the CDR3 is TGTGCCAGCAGTTCTACGGACAGCCCTAACAATGAAGCTTTCTTT. It translates to CASSSTDSPNNEAFF.

As to this clonotype: A much larger clone lies one base from this, so it may be a read error. This chain uses TRBV6-5 with TRBJ2-2; TRBD2 matches 7 bases. This CDR3 region has 15 residues. Per the germline V gene, CDR1 is MNHEY and CDR2 is SVGAGI. The CDR3 here is CARSLGLPGVGELFF. CDR3 in DNA: TGTGCCAGGAGTTTGGGACTACCCGGGGTTGGGGAGCTGTTTTTT.

This clonotype was counted only a few times. J is TRBJ2-5 and V is TRBV9, with a possible D match to TRBD1 (5 bases). CDR3 length: 13 amino acids. Germline-derived CDR1 and CDR2 are SGDLS and YYNGEE. V was cut by 2 bases and J by 3 bases, with 8 bases left in between. The DNA of the CDR3 is TGTGCCAGCAGCGTCGGCAGGGAAGAGACCCAGTACTTC. This codes for CASSVGREETQYF.

This clonotype was observed once. The rearrangement links TRBV5-1 to TRBJ2-5, with D maybe TRBD2 (5 bases). Germline CDR1 and CDR2: SGHRS and YFSETQ. CDR3 size: 14 residues. V was cut by 4 bases and J by 5 bases, with 15 bases left in between. The CDR3 DNA reads TGCGCCAGCAGCCGCTTGCCGGGGTATGAGACCCAGTACTTC. Its translation is CASSRLPGYETQYF.

This rearrangement joins TRBV5-1 to TRBJ2-7; TRBD1 aligns across 9 bases. Germline CDR1 is SGHRS and CDR2 is YFSETQ. V lost 4 bases, J lost 4 bases, and 12 bases stayed unmatched. The CDR3 length is 16 residues. The CDR3 is CASSPTGTGRTYEQYF. In nucleotides, the CDR3 is TGCGCCAGCAGCCCCACGGGGACAGGGCGTACTTACGAGCAGTACTTC.

This clonotype was counted between two and nine times. The chain combines TRBV5-4 with TRBJ2-2, with D possibly being TRBD2 (6 bases). The germline gives CDR1 SGHNT, CDR2 YYREEE (reference sequence). This CDR3 spans 17 amino acids. V lost 0 bases and J lost 3, with 15 bases in between. For the CDR3, the DNA is TGTGCCAGCAGCTTGGGAGCCACTAGCCAATACACCGGGGAGCTGTTTTTT. This gives the protein CASSLGATSQYTGELFF.

The chain uses TRBV5-6 and TRBJ2-2, with D unclear. The V gene lost 1 base and the J gene lost 6 bases, with 10 bases spanning the gap. Germline CDR1 reads SGHDT; CDR2 reads YYEEEE. The CDR3 covers 14 residues. CDR3 sequence reads: CASSLSAKAGELFF. As DNA, the CDR3 is TGTGCCAGCAGCTTGTCTGCGAAAGCCGGGGAGCTGTTTTTT.

Only a few counts were recorded for this clonotype. This chain uses TRBV7-7 with TRBJ2-5, with TRBD2 matching 12 bases. With 2 bases clipped from V and 2 bases from J, the junction kept 3 bases outside the gene matches. Germline V gene data show CDR1 as SSHAT and CDR2 as FNYEAQ (reference sequence). CDR3 length: 16 residues. CDR3 in amino acids: CASSLSLAGGQETQYF. CDR3 DNA: TGTGCCAGCAGCTTAAGCCTAGCGGGAGGGCAAGAGACCCAGTACTTC.

The chain carries TRBV15 and TRBJ2-7; D unclear. The CDR3 runs 14 residues. Trimming pared 6 bases from V and 6 bases from J, leaving 18 bases between. CDR1 is LNHNV and CDR2 is YYDKDF in the germline V gene (reference sequence). DNA of the CDR3: TGTGCCACCAGGATACCCAGCCAGACTCTCGAGCAGTACTTC. Protein: CATRIPSQTLEQYF.

This clonotype was found many times. The chain employs TRBV6-1 and TRBJ2-7, with TRBD2 matching 12 bases. The CDR3 is made up of 14 amino acids. V shed 4 bases and J 3 bases; nucleotides not matched to a gene: 1. Germline lookup yields CDR1 MNHNS and CDR2 SASEGT. The CDR3 here is CASSGTSGIYEQYF. The CDR3 DNA reads as TGTGCCAGCAGTGGGACTAGCGGGATCTACGAGCAGTACTTC.

This clonotype was seen at least ten times. This rearrangement joins TRBV7-9 to TRBJ2-7, with D perhaps matching TRBD1 (5 bases). The CDR3 totals 12 residues. Looked up from germline, CDR1 is SEHNR and CDR2 is FQNEAQ (reference sequence). V was cut by 6 bases and J by 5 bases, with 11 bases left in between. Here the CDR3 reads CASSYRQNEQYF. CDR3 sequence (DNA): TGTGCCAGCAGTTACCGACAGAACGAGCAGTACTTC. The full variable domain, its missing parts supplied by reference TRBV7-9 and TRBJ2-7, is DTGVSQNPRHKITKRGQNVTFRCDPISEHNRLYWYRQTLGQGPEFLTYFQNEAQLEKSRLLSDRFSAERPKGSFSTLEIQRTEQGDSAMYLCASSYRQNEQYFGPGTRLTVT.

This rearrangement joins TRBV11-2 to TRBJ2-3, with 13 nucleotides matching TRBD2. Germline-derived CDR1 and CDR2 are SGHAT and FQNNGV. This CDR3 is 18 amino acids long. With V trimmed by 1 base and J by 2 bases, 6 bases remained unmatched. DNA of the CDR3: TGTGCCAGCAGCTTAGTCCGGACTAGCGGGGGCAACACAGATACGCAGTATTTT. The encoded protein is CASSLVRTSGGNTDTQYF.

This clonotype was seen only a few times. The rearrangement joins TRBV10-2 to TRBJ2-3; 12 nucleotides match TRBD2. This CDR3 has 15 residues. V lost 3 bases and J lost 9; bases outside the gene matches: 7. The germline gives CDR1 WSHSY, CDR2 SAAADI. In nucleotides, the CDR3 is TGCGCCAGCAGTGATTCCCCACTAGCGGGAGGCACGCAGTATTTT. Translation gives CASSDSPLAGGTQYF.

The CDR3 bases are TGCGCCAGCAGCGCGGGGGCAGGGACTAACTACGAGCAGTACTTC. Translated: CASSAGAGTNYEQYF. This chain uses TRBV4-3 with TRBJ2-7; D perhaps matches TRBD2 (7 bases). Germline-derived CDR1 and CDR2 are LGHNA and YSLEER. The length of the CDR3 is 15 residues. V lost 5 bases, J lost 3 bases, and 17 bases lay in between.

This clonotype was found many times. V usage is TRBV6-2 or TRBV6-3 and J usage is TRBJ2-7; the match to TRBD2 covers 15 bases. V gave up 6 bases and J gave up 6 bases; unmatched junction bases: 12. The CDR3 contains 17 residues. Germline V gene lookup returns CDR1 MNHEY and CDR2 SVGEGT. In DNA form, the CDR3 reads TGTGCCAGCAGCCCCGCGATCGGACTAGCGGGAGGGTTCGAGCAGTACTTC. It yields the protein CASSPAIGLAGGFEQYF.

The rearrangement joins TRBV10-2 to TRBJ2-1; D unclear. V lost 4 bases and J lost 0, with 10 bases in between. Germline lookup yields CDR1 WSHSY and CDR2 SAAADI. This CDR3 spans 15 amino acids. The CDR3 loop is CASSGRAVSYNEQFF. CDR3 nucleotides: TGCGCCAGCAGTGGTAGGGCGGTCTCCTACAATGAGCAGTTCTTC.

This clonotype showed up many times. The J gene is TRBJ1-1, the V gene TRBV11-2; weak D call: TRBD1 (6 bases). The CDR3 consists of 15 residues. V lost 5 bases, J lost 3 bases, and 16 bases lay in between. Per the germline V gene, CDR1 is SGHAT and CDR2 is FQNNGV. The CDR3, as DNA: TGTGCCAGCAGCATCCGACCAGGGGCAGACACTGAAGCTTTCTTT. This encodes CASSIRPGADTEAFF.